Given below is one TCR beta chain in context. J was trimmed by 8 bases and V by 4 bases; bases with no gene match: 16. The length of the CDR3 is 16 residues. CDR1 and CDR2 (germline): SGHTA, FQGNSA. This sample was included in a study of blood T cell repertoires in COVID-19. Study summary: For recovered donors of Cohort 3, there were two negative PCRs, clearance, or symptom resolution. PBMCs, B-cell-depleted T cells, or T cells were the source of the cDNA or gDNA that made up the material.

Cohort allocation depended upon clinical history that participants reported. Clones were sequenced by immunoSEQ multiplex PCR, and TCRdb holds only the in-frame ones, with some missing. The data hold over 110,000 clones, with 84% observed a single time. The chain couples TRBV7-2 to TRBJ1-1; 7 bases line up with TRBD1. The sequence came from a man aged 45-65 years in a cohort exposed to, infected with or recovered from COVID-19 (not recorded which). Sequencing was carried out using PBMCs or T cells enriched from blood (not recorded which). CDR3 residues: CASSSQTGISVAEAFF. The CDR3 DNA follows: TGTGCCAGCAGCTCCCAGACAGGGATTAGCGTGGCCGAAGCTTTCTTT.